The 15 T cell receptor beta chains below all came from one sample that was sequenced in a study of blood T cell repertoires in COVID-19. The table came from immunoSEQ multiplex PCR; TCRdb's copy has only in-frame clones and leaves some out. The sample holds approximately 180,000 clones, around 87% seen once. Specimen: peripheral blood. Every receptor here comes from a man aged 35 to 55 with active or convalescent COVID-19.

V usage is TRBV5-1 and J usage is TRBJ1-2; D may be TRBD1 (5 bases). The V gene's germline CDR1 is SGHRS and CDR2 YFSETQ. V lost 0 bases and J lost 4, with 10 bases in between. There are 14 residues in the CDR3. Written as DNA, the CDR3 is TGCGCCAGCAGCTTGGAGGACAACCTCTATGGCTACACCTTC. This codes for CASSLEDNLYGYTF.

The genes are TRBV27 and TRBJ2-1; TRBD2 aligns across 7 bases. Germline V gene sequence: CDR1 MNHEY, CDR2 SMNVEV (reference sequence). This CDR3 is built from 16 residues. Trimming removed 6 bases from V and 8 bases from J; junction bases left unmatched: 16. CDR3 DNA: TGTGCCAGCAGACCTGAGGCGGGGGTCCTGGGATATGAGCAGTTCTTC. Protein sequence: CASRPEAGVLGYEQFF.

V is TRBV3-1 (or the pseudogene TRBV3-2) and J is TRBJ1-2, with unresolved D. The CDR3 has 15 amino acids. Trimming stripped 0 bases from V and 8 bases from J, with 16 bases between. Per germline, CDR1 LGHDT and CDR2 YNNKEL (reference sequence). This CDR3 is CASSQDLTEARGYTF. CDR3 sequence (DNA): TGTGCCAGCAGCCAAGATCTGACGGAGGCGCGAGGCTACACCTTC.

This chain connects TRBV7-9 to TRBJ1-2; 7 bases are shared with TRBD1. CDR3 length: 13 residues. The germline CDR1 and CDR2 sequences are SEHNR and FQNEAQ (reference sequence). V dropped 1 base and J dropped 8; count of bases not matched to a gene: 4. For the CDR3, the DNA is TGTGCCAGCAGCTTAGGGACAGGACGGGGCTACACCTTC. Protein product: CASSLGTGRGYTF. The full variable domain, its missing parts supplied by reference TRBV7-9 and TRBJ1-2, is DTGVSQNPRHKITKRGQNVTFRCDPISEHNRLYWYRQTLGQGPEFLTYFQNEAQLEKSRLLSDRFSAERPKGSFSTLEIQRTEQGDSAMYLCASSLGTGRGYTFGSGTRLTVV.

The J gene is TRBJ1-1, the V gene TRBV25-1; 8 nucleotides line up with TRBD1. The length of the CDR3 is 15 residues. Looked up from germline, CDR1 is MGHDK and CDR2 is SYGVNS. The trim removed 1 base at V and 0 bases at J, leaving 1 base unmatched. The CDR3 bases are TGTGCCAGCAGTGAATTACAGGGGGTGAACACTGAAGCTTTCTTT. Residues: CASSELQGVNTEAFF.

The V and J genes are TRBV29-1 and TRBJ1-1; 7 bases fit TRBD1. V trimming: 5 bases; J trimming: 0 bases; junction bases outside the gene matches: 6. In germline, CDR1 is SQVTM, CDR2 ANQGSEA. The CDR3 loop spans 14 amino acids. CDR3 amino acids: CSVSFDRVNTEAFF. CDR3 nucleotides: TGCAGCGTTTCCTTCGACAGGGTGAACACTGAAGCTTTCTTT.

The V gene is TRBV5-8, the J gene TRBJ2-3; 8 bases agree with TRBD1. The V and J ends lost 4 bases and 3 bases, in that order; junction bases with no gene match: 13. This CDR3 has 17 residues. Germline CDR1 is SGHTS and CDR2 is YDEGEE. The CDR3 coding sequence is TGTGCCAGCAGCCTTCCCTTCGGACAGGGCTGGACAGATACGCAGTATTTT. Protein product: CASSLPFGQGWTDTQYF.

Turning to this clone: At one of its ends the junction is not consistent with the germline gene, which may arise from a read error. The chain employs TRBV2 and TRBJ1-6; D is possibly TRBD1 (5 bases). The CDR3 loop spans 17 amino acids. Germline lookup yields CDR1 SNHLY and CDR2 FYNNEI. CDR3: CASARASQGSYNSPPHF. In DNA form, the CDR3 reads TGCGCCAGCGCAAGGGCCAGCCAGGGCTCCTATAATTCACCCCCCCACTTT.

This chain connects TRBV7-3 to TRBJ2-7, with 8 bases matching TRBD2. Per germline, CDR1 SGHTA and CDR2 FQGTGA. Trimming took 3 bases from V and 6 from J; bases not matched to a gene: 10. The CDR3 has 15 residues. CDR3 bases: TGTGCCAGCAGCTTTTCCGGGACTAGGTATGGCGAGCAGTACTTC. Amino acids: CASSFSGTRYGEQYF.

The chain combines TRBV11-1 with TRBJ2-5, with D tentatively TRBD1 (5 bases). The CDR3 sequence is 14 residues long. V gave up 4 bases and J gave up 1 base, with 10 bases separating them. CDR1 and CDR2 (germline): SGHAT, FQDESV (reference sequence). The CDR3 region is CASSSGDSQETQYF. The CDR3 DNA sequence: TGTGCCAGCAGCTCAGGAGACAGCCAAGAGACCCAGTACTTC.

This chain connects TRBV12-3 or TRBV12-4 to TRBJ1-4; tentatively, D is TRBD1 (5 bases). The CDR3 is 12 amino acids. V gave up 6 bases and J gave up 10 bases, with 12 bases separating them. The CDR3 sequence: CASRSSGAKLFF. DNA of the CDR3: TGTGCCAGCAGATCCAGTGGGGCAAAACTGTTTTTT.

The rearrangement joins TRBV30 to TRBJ2-7; tentatively, D is TRBD2 (5 bases). In germline, CDR1 is GTSNPN, CDR2 SVGIG (reference sequence). This CDR3 is 13 amino acids long. V dropped 5 bases and J dropped 11 bases, with 22 bases sitting between them. The CDR3 sequence is CAWDRLGKDWEYF. CDR3 in DNA: TGTGCCTGGGATCGCTTAGGGAAGGACTGGGAGTACTTC.

Only one count was recorded for this clone. This rearrangement joins TRBV7-9 to TRBJ2-7; D might be TRBD1 (7 bases). Germline V gives CDR1 SEHNR, CDR2 FQNEAQ (reference sequence). The CDR3 runs to 16 residues. Deletions cut 5 bases from V and 5 bases from J, with 22 bases between. CDR3 nucleotides: TGTGCCAGCAGCCTGGGGCTAAGCAGGGGGGCTGACGAGCAGTACTTC. Its protein is CASSLGLSRGADEQYF.

A few counts support this clone. The chain joins TRBV10-2 to TRBJ2-7; TRBD2 matches at 11 bases. Germline values: CDR1 WSHSY, CDR2 SAAADI. The CDR3 runs 15 residues. J lost 3 bases, V lost 7 bases, and 8 bases had no gene match. CDR3 sequence: CASNDLAGGIYEQYF. CDR3 DNA sequence: TGCGCCAGCAATGACCTAGCGGGGGGTATCTACGAGCAGTACTTC.

The chain links TRBV5-1 to TRBJ2-2; 7 bases are a match to TRBD1. The CDR3 contains 16 residues. Germline V CDR1 and CDR2: SGHRS, YFSETQ. The V gene end was trimmed by 4 bases and the J gene end by 4 bases; junction bases not matched to a gene: 10. CDR3 in amino acids: CASSPPGTASTGELFF. The DNA for the CDR3 is TGCGCCAGCAGCCCCCCCGGGACAGCATCCACCGGGGAGCTGTTTTTT.